Following are 22 T cell receptor beta chains from one sample sequenced in a study of shared clonotypes between healthy human individuals. Clones were sequenced by immunoSEQ multiplex PCR, and TCRdb holds only the in-frame ones, with some missing. The data contain about 2.3 million clones, 80% to 95% of them singletons. Sample: naive CD4+ T cells from PBMCs. Subset meaning: CD45RA+ positively selected. Receptors originate from a man aged 18 to 30 in good health. Some clones in this sample may be carry-over from other donors' samples.

This clone has just one count. The rearrangement joins TRBV5-1 to TRBJ2-7, with 7 positions matching TRBD2. The CDR3 is made up of 14 amino acids. The V segment lost 2 bases and the J segment 7 bases; nucleotides outside the gene matches: 9. The germline CDR1 and CDR2 sequences are SGHRS and YFSETQ. CDR3 bases: TGCGCCAGCAGCTTCGGGGGAGGGCCAGTGGAGCAGTACTTC. Its protein product is CASSFGGGPVEQYF.

In the case of this clone: A junction boundary mismatches the germline segment, possibly from a read error. The V gene is TRBV15, the J gene TRBJ1-5; D gene ambiguous. Looked up from germline, CDR1 is LNHNV and CDR2 is YYDKDF (reference sequence). This CDR3 spans 18 amino acids. The CDR3 sequence: CATAVGGTSWGSNQPQHF. In DNA form, the CDR3 reads TGCGCCACCGCCGTAGGTGGAACATCATGGGGAAGCAATCAGCCCCAGCATTTT.

The chain employs TRBV19 and TRBJ2-6; 8 nucleotides line up with TRBD1. From germline, CDR1 is LNHDA and CDR2 SQIVND (reference sequence). This CDR3 is built from 17 residues. Trimming removed 4 bases from V and 0 bases from J; junction bases left unmatched: 5. This chain's CDR3 is CASSSPGGGSGANVLTF. In DNA form, the CDR3 reads TGTGCCAGTAGTAGTCCAGGGGGCGGCTCTGGGGCCAACGTCCTGACTTTC.

V and J are TRBV28 and TRBJ1-1; no clear D. V lost 5 bases and J 2 bases, leaving 9 bases between the germline ends. The germline gives CDR1 MDHEN, CDR2 SYDVKM. The length of the CDR3 is 13 residues. CDR3 in DNA: TGTGCCAGCAGTCCTTGGGAAAACACTGAAGCTTTCTTT. Encoded protein: CASSPWENTEAFF.

The rearrangement links TRBV19 to TRBJ2-4, with D perhaps TRBD1 or TRBD2 (6 bases each). The CDR3 totals 17 residues. Germline CDR1 is LNHDA and CDR2 is SQIVND (reference sequence). With 5 bases removed from V and 0 bases from J, the gap between germline ends came to 17 bases. The CDR3 region is CASSPSKGGLAKNIQYF. CDR3 in DNA: TGTGCCAGTAGTCCGAGCAAGGGGGGTTTAGCCAAAAACATTCAGTACTTC. The full variable domain, completed using reference TRBV19 and TRBJ2-4, is DGGITQSPKYLFRKEGQNVTLSCEQNLNHDAMYWYRQDPGQGLRLIYYSQIVNDFQKGDIAEGYSVSREKKESFPLTVTSAQKNPTAFYLCASSPSKGGLAKNIQYFGAGTRLSVL.

The genes are TRBV27 and TRBJ1-2, with D possibly being TRBD1 (5 bases). The CDR3 spans 12 residues. Germline lookup yields CDR1 MNHEY and CDR2 SMNVEV (reference sequence). Trimming pared 5 bases from V and 10 bases from J, leaving 14 bases between. CDR3 nucleotides: TGTGCCAGCAGTCAATCGGTCGGGACCTACACCTTC. Its protein product is CASSQSVGTYTF.

CDR3 DNA: TGCGCCAGCAGTGGACCTGGAAACACCATATATTTT. Translating it yields CASSGPGNTIYF. V usage is TRBV23-1 and J usage is TRBJ1-3; D is undetermined. TRBV23-1 is known as an ORF, though its function is uncertain. V dropped 5 bases and J dropped 2 bases, with 4 bases sitting between them. This CDR3 has 12 amino acids.

The table lists this clone with a count of one. In the same sample, other DNA sequences code for this CDR3. The CDR3: CASSLDPSSYEQYF. In DNA form, the CDR3 reads TGCGCCAGCAGCTTGGACCCCTCTAGCTACGAGCAGTACTTC. This sequence joins TRBV5-1 and TRBJ2-7, with no clear D. V was trimmed by 0 bases and J by 3 bases, leaving 10 bases between them. CDR3 length: 14 residues. Germline CDR1 SGHRS, CDR2 YFSETQ. The complete variable domain, with remaining parts taken from reference TRBV5-1 and TRBJ2-7, reads KAGVTQTPRYLIKTRGQQVTLSCSPISGHRSVSWYQQTPGQGLQFLFEYFSETQRNKGNFPGRFSGRQFSNSRSEMNVSTLELGDSALYLCASSLDPSSYEQYFGPGTRLTVT.

V is TRBV15 and J is TRBJ2-5; D call uncertain. Germline CDR1 and CDR2: LNHNV and YYDKDF (reference sequence). Trimming removed 0 bases at V and 2 bases at J, with 4 bases between. The CDR3 runs 13 residues. The CDR3: CATSREAQETQYF. CDR3 nucleotide sequence: TGTGCCACCAGCAGAGAAGCTCAAGAGACCCAGTACTTC.

Only a few counts were recorded for this clone. This chain links TRBV28 with TRBJ1-1, with D perhaps matching TRBD1 (5 bases). The CDR3 extends over 12 amino acids. Germline CDR1 is MDHEN and CDR2 is SYDVKM. With 5 bases removed from V and 6 bases from J, the gap between germline ends came to 10 bases. CDR3 protein: CASSPRGSEAFF. The CDR3, as DNA: TGTGCCAGCAGTCCTCGGGGCTCTGAAGCTTTCTTT. Full variable domain (missing parts from reference TRBV28 and TRBJ1-1): DVKVTQSSRYLVKRTGEKVFLECVQDMDHENMFWYRQDPGLGLRLIYFSYDVKMKEKGDIPEGYSVSREKKERFSLILESASTNQTSMYLCASSPRGSEAFFGQGTRLTVV.

The V and J genes are TRBV6-6 and TRBJ2-2; 10 positions match TRBD1. The V segment lost 2 bases and the J segment 6 bases; nucleotides outside the gene matches: 6. This CDR3 comprises 16 residues. The V gene's germline CDR1 is MNHNY and CDR2 SVGAGI (reference sequence). This CDR3 reads CASSYTDRGRSGELFF. In DNA form, the CDR3 reads TGTGCCAGCAGTTACACAGACAGGGGGCGATCCGGGGAGCTGTTTTTT.

This clone occurred once. The chain couples TRBV2 to TRBJ2-5; D uncertain. Trimming took off 8 bases at V and 12 bases at J, with 25 bases between the two ends. Germline V lookup: CDR1 SNHLY, CDR2 FYNNEI. This CDR3 comprises 14 residues. Here the CDR3 DNA reads TGTGCCAGCGGAAAAACCGGGCTCCATAGTGGGAAGTACTTC. This translates into CASGKTGLHSGKYF.

The J gene is TRBJ2-7, the V gene TRBV11-3; D is undetermined. The CDR3 spans 14 residues. V lost 0 bases and J lost 5, with 11 bases in between. Germline V gene sequence: CDR1 SGHNT, CDR2 YENEEA. The CDR3 is CASSLDHLADEQYF. DNA for the CDR3: TGTGCCAGCAGCTTAGATCATCTGGCGGACGAGCAGTACTTC.

Comment on this clone: The sample holds other DNA sequences that translate to the same CDR3. The gene calls are TRBV20-1 and TRBJ1-4; D uncertain. V was shortened by 3 bases and J by 5 bases, with 4 bases between the two germline ends. The CDR3 spans 11 residues. Per the germline V gene, CDR1 is DFQATT and CDR2 is SNEGSKA (reference sequence). CDR3 amino acids: CSARPNEKLFF. CDR3 nucleotides: TGCAGTGCTAGGCCCAATGAAAAACTGTTTTTT.

The rearrangement uses TRBV9 and TRBJ2-1; the match to TRBD2 covers 8 bases. Germline CDR1 is SGDLS and CDR2 is YYNGEE. With V trimmed by 0 bases and J by 9 bases, 8 bases remained unmatched. This CDR3 spans 15 amino acids. The CDR3 region is CASSVGGTSSGEQFF. CDR3 nucleotide sequence: TGTGCCAGCAGCGTAGGTGGGACTAGTTCAGGTGAGCAGTTCTTC.

A note on this clone: Other DNA sequences from this sample encode an identical CDR3 as well. The J gene is TRBJ2-7, the V gene TRBV9, with 10 positions matching TRBD1. CDR3 length: 15 residues. The germline V gene has CDR1 SGDLS and CDR2 YYNGEE. Trimming took 3 bases from V and 0 from J; bases not matched to a gene: 3. In nucleotides, the CDR3 is TGTGCCAGCAGCGCGGGACAGGGGAGCTCCTACGAGCAGTACTTC. It is translated as CASSAGQGSSYEQYF.

In the case of this clone: The DNA is left out, because the CDR3 cannot be placed on it with certainty; the CDR3 is given as TCRdb lists it. This chain links TRBV28 with TRBJ2-3; the table's D call, TRBD2, was not checked against the DNA. From germline, CDR1 is MDHEN and CDR2 SYDVKM. The CDR3 length equals 15 residues, ends included. The CDR3 sequence: CASSSSGAGGDTQYF.

The count of this clone is one. The chain combines TRBV27 with TRBJ1-4; 7 nucleotides match TRBD1. CDR1 is MNHEY, CDR2 SMNVEV, per germline (reference sequence). The V gene end was trimmed by 6 bases and the J gene end by 7 bases; junction bases not matched to a gene: 11. The CDR3 extends over 15 amino acids. CDR3 sequence reads: CASSPDRARGEKLFF. CDR3 DNA sequence: TGTGCCAGCAGCCCCGACAGGGCGAGGGGTGAAAAACTGTTTTTT.

This clone has just a few counts. Other nucleotide sequences in the sample specify the same CDR3. The CDR3 bases are TGTGCCAGCAGCCAAGATCGGAATCAGCCCCAGCATTTT. Translating it yields CASSQDRNQPQHF. J is TRBJ1-5 and V is TRBV4-2; D unclear. V was cut by 0 bases and J by 4 bases, with 4 bases left in between. CDR1 LGHNA and CDR2 YNFKEQ come from the germline V gene. CDR3 length: 13 residues.

Comment on this clone: Other DNA sequences in the sample encode the same CDR3. V and J are TRBV6-5 and TRBJ1-3; no clear D. V gave up 0 bases and J gave up 4 bases, with 10 bases separating them. CDR3 length: 15 residues. The germline V gene encodes CDR1 MNHEY and CDR2 SVGAGI. DNA for the CDR3: TGTGCCAGCAGTTACTCCCTCGGGAGCGGAAACACCATATATTTT. Protein sequence: CASSYSLGSGNTIYF.

A word on this clone: Other DNA variants within this sample encode the same CDR3. The chain employs TRBV28 and TRBJ1-1; no clear D. The CDR3 sequence is 12 residues long. Germline assignment: CDR1 MDHEN and CDR2 SYDVKM. Trimming pared 4 bases from V and 0 bases from J, leaving 3 bases between. The CDR3 DNA follows: TGTGCCAGCAGTTCGGTGAACACTGAAGCTTTCTTT. This encodes CASSSVNTEAFF.

The chain combines TRBV27 with TRBJ2-3; D might be TRBD1 (7 bases). Trimming cost V 5 bases and J 2 bases, with 11 bases left between them. Germline-derived CDR1 and CDR2 are MNHEY and SMNVEV (reference sequence). The CDR3 length is 14 residues. CDR3 loop: CASSDREDTDTQYF. The DNA for the CDR3 is TGTGCCAGCAGTGACAGGGAGGACACAGATACGCAGTATTTT.